These T cell receptor beta chains were read from a single sample in a study of Ad26.COV2.S vaccination and SARS-CoV-2 variants. Clones were sequenced by immunoSEQ multiplex PCR, and TCRdb holds only the in-frame ones, with some missing. The sample lists about 350,000 clones; around 83% were seen once. The sequencing here drew on peripheral blood, taken in a trial of Ad26.COV2.S vaccine versus placebo. These receptors originate from a person between 18 and 65 years old who received the Ad26.COV2.S COVID-19 vaccine or a placebo. Each CDR3 is given with its conserved first and last residue. A D gene is named only where the DNA matches it firmly. Clone size appears in some rows only: once, few, many, or a class for an expanded clone.

D gene	V gene	J gene	clone size	CDR3 DNA	CDR3 protein
TRBD1	TRBV7-9	TRBJ2-1	-	TGTGCCAGCAGCCCGCCGACAGGGGACTCCTACAATGAGCAGTTCTTC	CASSPPTGDSYNEQFF
TRBD2	TRBV9	TRBJ2-1	-	TGTGCCAGCAGCGTAGCATCTGTGCTAGCGGGAGTCTACAATGAGCAGTTCTTC	CASSVASVLAGVYNEQFF
TRBD1	TRBV10-3	TRBJ2-3	-	TGTGCCATCACCCCGGGACAGGGGCGCACAGATACGCAGTATTTT	CAITPGQGRTDTQYF
TRBD1	TRBV11-2	TRBJ2-7	-	TGTGCCAGCAGCTTAATGACAGGGCAATACGAGCAGTACTTC	CASSLMTGQYEQYF
TRBD1	TRBV28	TRBJ2-7	once	TGTGCCAGCAGTTCACAGGGGGTAGGAACCTACGAGCAGTACTTC	CASSSQGVGTYEQYF
TRBD1	TRBV7-2	TRBJ2-2	-	TGTGCCTCCCAGGGGGAACATACCACCGGGGAGCTGTTTTTT	CASQGEHTTGELFF
TRBD2	TRBV13	TRBJ2-3	-	TGTGCCAGCAGCCATCCCCATCGCCCTAGCGGTATAGATACGCAGTATTTT	CASSHPHRPSGIDTQYF
-	TRBV6-5	TRBJ2-2	-	TGTGCCAGCACCGCGAAGCACTCCTTCTCCGGGGAGCTGTTTTTT	CASTAKHSFSGELFF
TRBD1	TRBV6-4	TRBJ1-5	-	TGTGCCAGCAGTGACTCGCTTGGGGACAGGGGTGGACAGCCCCAGCATTTT	CASSDSLGDRGGQPQHF
TRBD2	TRBV11-2	TRBJ2-3	-	TGTGCCAGCAGCTTAAGACTAGCGGGGATTGATACGCAGTATTTT	CASSLRLAGIDTQYF
TRBD1	TRBV29-1	TRBJ2-5	-	TGCAGCGTTGGGGGGACCGGGACAGGTCTGCAAGAGACCCAGTACTTC	CSVGGTGTGLQETQYF
-	TRBV7-9	TRBJ1-5	few	TGTGCCAGCAGCTTAGGGGGTCAGCCCCAGCATTTT	CASSLGGQPQHF
-	TRBV7-6	TRBJ2-3	-	TGTGCCAGCAGCTTGTCCCCCGGACCTTTTAAGACAGATACGCAGTATTTT	CASSLSPGPFKTDTQYF
-	TRBV3-1/TRBV3-2	TRBJ2-5	-	TGTGCCAGCAGCCAAGACCTCCGGGACTTGGGAGAGACCCAGTACTTC	CASSQDLRDLGETQYF
-	TRBV6-6	TRBJ2-5	-	TGTGCCAGCAGTTATAACAGGGACGGAGAGACCCAGTACTTC	CASSYNRDGETQYF
TRBD2	TRBV4-3	TRBJ2-5	-	TGCGCCAGCAGCCAAGACCCCGGCGGGAGCCCCAATAAAGAGACCCAGTACTTC	CASSQDPGGSPNKETQYF
TRBD1	TRBV5-6	TRBJ1-2	-	TGTGCCAGCAGCCAGGGACAGGCCAGTTATGGCTACACCTTC	CASSQGQASYGYTF
-	TRBV7-2	TRBJ1-2	-	TGTGCCAGCAGCTTATCGTCCTCCACGTCGGGCTACACCTTC	CASSLSSSTSGYTF
-	TRBV18	TRBJ2-2	-	TGTGCCAGCTCACCGGTTCAGGGACAAACTACCGGGGAGCTGTTTTTT	CASSPVQGQTTGELFF
-	TRBV6-6	TRBJ1-5	-	TGTGCCAGCAGGACCCCAGGGGAGGGTCAGCCCCAGCATTTT	CASRTPGEGQPQHF
-	TRBV30	TRBJ2-1	few	TGTGCCTGGAGTGGGCAGGGCTATGAGCAGTTCTTC	CAWSGQGYEQFF
TRBD1	TRBV7-8	TRBJ2-7	-	TGTGCCAGCAGCCAGGGACAGGGGGCAACATCCGAGCAGTACTTC	CASSQGQGATSEQYF
TRBD1	TRBV5-1	TRBJ1-1	-	TGCGCCAGCAGCCGGTGGACAGGGGCTGAAGCTTTCTTT	CASSRWTGAEAFF
-	TRBV7-8	TRBJ1-2	-	TGTGCCAGCAGCACAGGGACAACATATGGCTACACCTTC	CASSTGTTYGYTF
TRBD2	TRBV9	TRBJ2-3	-	TGTGCCAGCAGCGCTGCCGGCGGACTAGCGTTAAACACAGATACGCAGTATTTT	CASSAAGGLALNTDTQYF
TRBD1	TRBV18	TRBJ2-7	-	TGTGCCAGCTCACCGGACAGGGGGCAATACGAGCAGTACTTC	CASSPDRGQYEQYF
-	TRBV28	TRBJ1-5	-	TGTGCCAGCAGTTTATCCGGTTATAGCAATCAGCCCCAGCATTTT	CASSLSGYSNQPQHF
-	TRBV15	TRBJ2-3	-	TGTGCCACCAGCGCTGGAGGGGGGGGTGCTAGCACAGATACGCAGTATTTT	CATSAGGGGASTDTQYF
-	TRBV29-1	TRBJ2-1	-	TGCAGCGTCTGGTACAATGAGCAGTTCTTC	CSVWYNEQFF
-	TRBV5-4	TRBJ1-3	once	TGTGCCAGCAGCTGGACAGAACGTGGAAACACCATATATTTT	CASSWTERGNTIYF
-	TRBV4-3	TRBJ2-1	-	TGCGCCAGCAGCCAAGTTCAGAGCGGCTCCTACAATGAGCAGTTCTTC	CASSQVQSGSYNEQFF
TRBD1	TRBV5-1	TRBJ1-2	-	TGCGCCAGCAGCCCTGACAGGGGGCGAAGATACACCTTC	CASSPDRGRRYTF
-	TRBV7-2	TRBJ2-1	-	TGTGCCAGCAGTTTAAGGGGGAGACTCAATGAGCAGTTCTTC	CASSLRGRLNEQFF
-	TRBV7-9	TRBJ1-2	few	TGTGCCAGCAGCTTTAGCGCTAACTATGGCTACACCTTC	CASSFSANYGYTF
-	TRBV18	TRBJ2-7	-	TGTGCCAGCTCACTGGGGTACAGGATCAACGAGCAGTACTTC	CASSLGYRINEQYF
-	TRBV28	TRBJ2-6	-	TGTGCCAGCAACTTGAACTCTGGGGCCAACGTCCTGACTTTC	CASNLNSGANVLTF
TRBD1	TRBV18	TRBJ1-4	-	TGTGCCAGCTCACACAGGGGGTCGAATGAAAAACTGTTTTTT	CASSHRGSNEKLFF
TRBD2	TRBV5-4	TRBJ2-5	-	TGTGCCAGTTCCCAGCGGGGAACCCGGGAGACCCAGTACTTC	CASSQRGTRETQYF
-	TRBV28	TRBJ1-1	-	TGTGCCAGCAGTTTCGGTACGAACACTGAAGCTTTCTTT	CASSFGTNTEAFF
-	TRBV4-3	TRBJ1-4	few	TGCGCCAGCAGCCCGACCCTGACAGGCCTAAATGAAAAACTGTTTTTT	CASSPTLTGLNEKLFF
-	TRBV30	TRBJ2-2	-	TGTGCCTGGAGTGTATTGCGGGGGAACACCGGGGAGCTGTTTTTT	CAWSVLRGNTGELFF
-	TRBV9	TRBJ2-1	-	TGTGCCAGCAGCGTAAAGGTGGCCGACAATGAGCAGTTCTTC	CASSVKVADNEQFF
TRBD2	TRBV4-3	TRBJ2-1	-	TGCGCCAGCAGCCAAGCGTATAGCGGGAGATACAATGAGCAGTTCTTC	CASSQAYSGRYNEQFF
TRBD1	TRBV28	TRBJ1-3	-	TGTGCCAGCAGGGGTGGGACAGGGCCAACGTATCCGCGTAACACCATATATTTT	CASRGGTGPTYPRNTIYF
TRBD2	TRBV28	TRBJ2-7	-	TGTGCCAGCAGTCCCCCACGGGGGACTAGCTACGAGCAGTACTTC	CASSPPRGTSYEQYF
-	TRBV2	TRBJ2-7	-	TGTGCCAGCAGTGAAATAACGGGTAGCCGGGGGGAGCAGTACTTC	CASSEITGSRGEQYF
-	TRBV5-4	TRBJ2-1	once	TGTGCCAGCAGCTTGGCGGGTAGCAGAGACAATGAGCAGTTCTTC	CASSLAGSRDNEQFF
TRBD2	TRBV9	TRBJ2-5	-	TGTGCCAGCAGCGTAGGAGCGGGAGCTTCGGAGACCCAGTACTTC	CASSVGAGASETQYF
TRBD1	TRBV30	TRBJ2-2	once	TGTGCCTGGAGTCGGACAGGGGGCCGGACCGGGGAGCTGTTTTTT	CAWSRTGGRTGELFF
TRBD2	TRBV2	TRBJ2-3	-	TGTGCCAGCGTTCCTAGCGGGGGGCGCACAGATACGCAGTATTTT	CASVPSGGRTDTQYF
-	TRBV5-6	TRBJ2-7	once	TGTGCCAGCAGAGAAAATGGACGGATCTCCTACGAGCAGTACTTC	CASRENGRISYEQYF
TRBD1	TRBV11-2	TRBJ2-7	-	TGTGCCAGCAGCTTAGGCCAGGGGGCCAACGAGCAGTACTTC	CASSLGQGANEQYF
-	TRBV9	TRBJ2-2	-	TGTGCCAGCAGCGTAGGGCAGGAGAACACCGGGGAGCTGTTTTTT	CASSVGQENTGELFF
-	TRBV7-9	TRBJ1-2	-	TGTGCCAGCAGCTTAGGGCAGGCACCTAACTATGGCTACACCTTC	CASSLGQAPNYGYTF
TRBD2	TRBV4-3	TRBJ2-7	-	TGCGCCAGCAGCCAGTCTTTTAGCGGGGAGGGACGGTACGAGCAGTACTTC	CASSQSFSGEGRYEQYF